What follows are 23 T cell receptor beta chains derived from one specimen sequenced in a study of CD8 T cells in ankylosing spondylitis. TCRdb called the 5' RACE reads again in MiXCR, with one record for every CDR3 protein. The sample has around 300,000 distinct CDR3 sequences, 9.5% to 13% seen once. Source material: blood, either unsorted or a sorted T cell fraction (not recorded which). These receptors were taken from a female donor with ankylosing spondylitis or in good health (not recorded which).

This clonotype came up a few times. The chain recombines TRBV6-1 with TRBJ2-1; TRBD2 might be the D (5 bases). The CDR3 sequence is 14 residues long. V was trimmed by 7 bases and J by 9 bases, leaving 19 bases between them. Germline-derived CDR1 and CDR2 are MNHNS and SASEGT. CDR3: CASTQEARAREQFF. The CDR3 bases are TGTGCCAGCACCCAGGAGGCCCGCGCGCGTGAGCAGTTCTTC.

The sample holds a few counts of this clonotype. The rearrangement links TRBV29-1 to TRBJ2-7, with 7 nucleotides matching TRBD2. Germline V lookup: CDR1 SQVTM, CDR2 ANQGSEA. With 4 bases clipped from V and 2 bases from J, the junction kept 8 bases outside the gene matches. This CDR3 is built from 14 residues. The CDR3 nucleotides are TGCAGCGTTGTGACGGCGGGAGTGACCTACGAGCAGTACTTC. Amino acids: CSVVTAGVTYEQYF.

This clonotype was counted at least ten times. This rearrangement joins TRBV20-1 to TRBJ1-2; D gene uncertain. The CDR3 loop spans 15 amino acids. The V end was cut by 6 bases, the J end by 4 bases, with 21 bases between. The germline CDR1 and CDR2 sequences are DFQATT and SNEGSKA (reference sequence). CDR3 DNA sequence: TGCAGTGCCACACCTCAGTCCGCGGGAGGCTATGGCTACACCTTC. This translates into CSATPQSAGGYGYTF.

Regarding this clonotype: This may be a read error, as it is one base from a much larger clone. V gene TRBV27 combines with J gene TRBJ2-1; the D call may be TRBD1 or TRBD2 (5 bases each). CDR1 and CDR2 from the germline V gene are MNHEY and SMNVEV (reference sequence). This CDR3 contains 13 residues. In DNA form, the CDR3 reads TGTGCCAGCGGGACCACACTTATCTCGGAGCAGCTCTTC. Translating it yields CASGTTLISEQLF.

This clonotype was observed many times. V and J are TRBV10-3 and TRBJ2-2, with 10 bases aligning to TRBD1. V trimming: 6 bases; J trimming: 4 bases; junction bases outside the gene matches: 5. The CDR3 runs to 15 residues. CDR1 and CDR2 from the germline V gene are ENHRY and SYGVKD. The CDR3 region has the DNA TGTGCCATCAGCCAGGGACAGGGGAGCACCGGGGAGCTGTTTTTT. Its protein is CAISQGQGSTGELFF.

This clonotype was recorded at least ten times. This chain joins TRBV10-3 and TRBJ1-1; no clear D gene. The germline gives CDR1 ENHRY, CDR2 SYGVKD. Trimming removed 7 bases from V and 5 bases from J, with 14 bases in between. The CDR3 extends over 13 amino acids. The CDR3 reads CAITGLAGTEAFF. For the CDR3, the DNA is TGTGCCATCACGGGTCTTGCAGGTACTGAAGCTTTCTTT.

This clonotype was seen repeatedly, ten times or more. This rearrangement joins TRBV11-2 to TRBJ2-1; the D gene is possibly TRBD2 (5 bases). V lost 0 bases to trimming and J lost 8 bases, with 17 bases between them. The CDR3 loop spans 16 amino acids. Per germline, CDR1 SGHAT and CDR2 FQNNGV. This CDR3 is CASSLDLKSGGDEQFF. DNA of the CDR3: TGTGCCAGCAGCTTAGATCTTAAGAGCGGTGGCGATGAGCAGTTCTTC.

In its sample, this clonotype was seen many times. The J gene is TRBJ2-2, the V gene TRBV7-9, with D unresolved. Trimming removed 5 bases from V and 0 bases from J, with 13 bases in between. The germline gives CDR1 SEHNR, CDR2 FQNEAQ (reference sequence). This CDR3 region has 16 residues. The CDR3 region is CASSPRARTNTGELFF. The CDR3 DNA follows: TGTGCCAGCAGCCCGCGCGCTCGAACGAACACCGGGGAGCTGTTTTTT.

This clonotype was detected only a few times. This chain connects TRBV6-1 to TRBJ2-5; D call uncertain. V dropped 2 bases and J dropped 2 bases, with 15 bases sitting between them. The CDR3 spans 16 residues. The germline CDR1 and CDR2 sequences are MNHNS and SASEGT. CDR3 DNA sequence: TGTGCCAGCAGTGAACCAGGCCGGTTGAGACAAGAGACCCAGTACTTC. It yields the protein CASSEPGRLRQETQYF.

This clonotype was found many times. The chain carries TRBV6-1 and TRBJ1-2; 7 bases line up with TRBD1. Germline CDR1 MNHNS, CDR2 SASEGT. This CDR3 has 13 amino acids. Trimming took 6 bases from V and 8 from J; bases not matched to a gene: 9. CDR3 nucleotide sequence: TGTGCCAGCAGAGCAAAGGGGGCTAGAGGCTACACCTTC. Encoded protein: CASRAKGARGYTF.

This clonotype occurred many times. CDR3 coding DNA: TGTGCCAGCCGTAGGAGACTAGCTAGCACAGATACGCAGTATTTT. This encodes CASRRRLASTDTQYF. This chain uses TRBV7-8 with TRBJ2-3, with 7 nucleotides matching TRBD2. Germline V CDR1 and CDR2: SGHVS, FQNEAQ. The trim removed 8 bases at V and 0 bases at J, leaving 8 bases unmatched. The CDR3 runs to 15 residues.

Many counts were recorded for this clonotype. The CDR3: CSANGEHIQYF. The CDR3 nucleotides are TGCAGTGCCAACGGGGAGCACATTCAGTACTTC. The chain employs TRBV20-1 and TRBJ2-4; D perhaps matches TRBD2 (5 bases). Trimming cost V 6 bases and J 8 bases, with 11 bases left between them. This CDR3 comprises 11 residues. Per germline, CDR1 DFQATT and CDR2 SNEGSKA (reference sequence).

This clonotype was counted between two and nine times. The chain joins TRBV5-1 to TRBJ2-7; TRBD1 is a possible D gene (6 bases). V was clipped by 5 bases and J by 6 bases, with 18 bases between them. CDR1 SGHRS and CDR2 YFSETQ come from the germline V gene. The CDR3 spans 14 residues. CDR3 residues: CASRPEQGPLEQYF. The CDR3 DNA reads TGCGCCAGCAGACCGGAACAGGGCCCCCTCGAGCAGTACTTC.

The table lists this clonotype with many counts. The chain carries TRBV29-1 and TRBJ2-1, with D unresolved. The CDR3 contains 14 residues. Between the trimmed V and J ends, which lost 0 bases and 6 bases, there was a span of 12 bases. Germline assignment: CDR1 SQVTM and CDR2 ANQGSEA. The CDR3 reads CSVEDRHYSNEQFF. The DNA for the CDR3 is TGCAGCGTTGAAGACCGACACTACTCCAATGAGCAGTTCTTC.

This clonotype was observed many times. The chain couples TRBV24-1 to TRBJ2-2; D not certain. CDR3 size: 14 residues. CDR1 is KGHDR and CDR2 is SFDVKD in the germline V gene. Trimming pared 5 bases from V and 6 bases from J, leaving 12 bases between. The CDR3 loop is CATSAKHKAGELFF. The CDR3 DNA reads as TGTGCCACCAGTGCCAAACACAAGGCCGGGGAGCTGTTTTTT.

This clonotype was detected ten times or more. V gene TRBV5-8 combines with J gene TRBJ1-1; D is uncertain. CDR3 length: 11 residues. The germline gives CDR1 SGHTS, CDR2 YDEGEE. Between the trimmed V and J ends, which lost 2 bases and 4 bases, there was a span of 3 bases. Written as DNA, the CDR3 is TGTGCCAGCAGCTTCATCACTGAAGCTTTCTTT. Translated, it gives CASSFITEAFF.

In its sample, this clonotype was seen many times. The J gene is TRBJ2-1, the V gene TRBV7-2; TRBD2 is a possible D gene (5 bases). Per germline, CDR1 SGHTA and CDR2 FQGNSA. Trimming removed 5 bases from V and 0 bases from J, with 11 bases in between. There are 15 residues in the CDR3. The CDR3 sequence is CASSREFSSYNEQFF. In DNA form, the CDR3 reads TGTGCCAGCAGCCGGGAATTTAGCTCCTACAATGAGCAGTTCTTC.

This chain connects TRBV10-2 to TRBJ2-7; D is perhaps TRBD1 or TRBD2 (6 bases each). The CDR3 has 16 amino acids. Deletions cut 4 bases from V and 2 bases from J, with 18 bases between. Germline CDR1 WSHSY, CDR2 SAAADI. The CDR3 here is CASSGLSRGGPYEQYF. DNA for the CDR3: TGCGCCAGCAGTGGCCTCTCCAGGGGAGGTCCCTACGAGCAGTACTTC.

This clonotype was seen only a few times. The chain carries TRBV2 and TRBJ1-1; perhaps TRBD1 as D (5 bases). Germline V gene lookup returns CDR1 SNHLY and CDR2 FYNNEI. V was pared by 6 bases and J by 4 bases, with 18 bases between. The CDR3 contains 15 residues. The CDR3 nucleotides read TGTGCCAGCAGGGGGGGGGATTGGGGATTCACTGAAGCTTTCTTT. Translated: CASRGGDWGFTEAFF.

The chain has TRBV18 and TRBJ2-1, with a weak D call TRBD2 (5 bases). Germline V gene sequence: CDR1 KGHSH, CDR2 LQKENI. CDR3 size: 16 residues. Deletions cut 3 bases from V and 7 bases from J, with 19 bases between. Here the CDR3 reads CASSPTALRGQNEQFF. DNA for the CDR3: TGTGCCAGCTCACCTACGGCCCTTCGGGGTCAGAATGAGCAGTTCTTC.

The rearrangement links TRBV19 to TRBJ2-2; tentatively, D is TRBD2 (5 bases). CDR3 length equals 16 residues. The germline gives CDR1 LNHDA, CDR2 SQIVND (reference sequence). Deletions cut 5 bases from V and 0 bases from J, with 13 bases between. The DNA for the CDR3 is TGTGCCAGTAGTGGAACAAGGACTGCGAACACCGGGGAGCTGTTTTTT. Protein product: CASSGTRTANTGELFF.

The chain employs TRBV28 and TRBJ2-6; TRBD2 is a possible D gene (6 bases). CDR3 length: 13 residues. Germline values: CDR1 MDHEN, CDR2 SYDVKM. The V end lost 11 bases, the J end lost 2 bases, and 10 bases lay between the germline ends. The CDR3 bases are TGTGCCTGCCGGAGGGCTGGGGCCAACGTCCTGACTTTC. Its protein product is CACRRAGANVLTF.

The chain joins TRBV6-5 to TRBJ1-2; D is possibly TRBD1 (6 bases). The CDR3 totals 15 residues. Germline V gene sequence: CDR1 MNHEY, CDR2 SVGAGI. Trimming removed 4 bases at V and 7 bases at J, with 19 bases between. The CDR3 sequence: CASSSSGAPLSGYTF. CDR3 nucleotides: TGTGCCAGCAGTTCTTCAGGGGCGCCCCTCTCTGGCTACACCTTC.